These T cell receptor beta chains were read from a single sample in a study of shared T cell receptors in the human thymus. Assay used: immunoSEQ multiplex PCR; TCRdb lists only in-frame clones, some missing. The sample has 700,000 to 750,000 clones; approximately 83% are singletons. This sample was shared with a second study, whose subject was human thymus T cells.

The sequencing input was thymocytes. The receptors originated from a girl under three years old with a congenital heart defect. The CDR3 runs from the conserved cysteine through the conserved F or W. The order of the fields is D gene, clone size, V gene, J gene, CDR3 DNA, CDR3 protein. A D gene is named only where the DNA matches it firmly. Part of the rows lack a size; the others show once, few, many or a class for expanded clones.

>TRBD1|NA|TRBV4-1|TRBJ2-5
TGCGCCAGCAGCCGACAGGGGGGGAACCAAGAGACCCAGTACTTC
CASSRQGGNQETQYF
>NA|NA|TRBV7-8|TRBJ2-3
TGTGCCAGCAGCGTAACAGGGGGGGCGACAGATACGCAGTATTTT
CASSVTGGATDTQYF
>NA|NA|TRBV7-8|TRBJ1-2
TGTGCCAGCAGCCCCACCCCGGGGGTGCTCGGTGGCTACACCTTC
CASSPTPGVLGGYTF
>NA|NA|TRBV12-5|TRBJ1-1
TGTGCTAGTGGTTTGGTAGACAGTGAGGCTTTCTTT
CASGLVDSEAFF
>TRBD1|NA|TRBV19|TRBJ2-7
TGTGCCAGTAGTATAGGGGACAGGAGCTCCTACGAGCAGTACTTC
CASSIGDRSSYEQYF
>TRBD1|NA|TRBV4-1|TRBJ2-5
TGCGCCAGCAGCCCAAGACCGGGACAGGGACCCAAGGAGACCCAGTACTTC
CASSPRPGQGPKETQYF
>TRBD1|few|TRBV6-1|TRBJ1-5
TGTGCCAGCAGTGACGGGACAGGGGCCTCCAGGTCCCAGCATTTT
CASSDGTGASRSQHF
>TRBD2|NA|TRBV4-3|TRBJ2-1
TGCGCCAGCAGCCAAGATCGTCACTCGGGGGGGCGGATCTACAATGAGCAGTTCTTC
CASSQDRHSGGRIYNEQFF
>NA|NA|TRBV19|TRBJ1-2
TGTGCCAGTAGTATGGGGGACAACCGATATGGCTACACCTTC
CASSMGDNRYGYTF
>NA|once|TRBV15|TRBJ1-2
TGTGCCACCAGCCGCCGGGGGACCACCTATGGCTACACCTTC
CATSRRGTTYGYTF
>NA|few|TRBV4-3|TRBJ1-3
TGCGCCAGCAGCCGTCTGGGGACTGAACCCTCTGGAAACACCATATATTTT
CASSRLGTEPSGNTIYF
>NA|once|TRBV5-6|TRBJ1-2
TGTGCCAGCAGTCACCCGGTGGCAGGGTGGACCTTC
CASSHPVAGWTF
>NA|NA|TRBV29-1|TRBJ1-1
TGCAGCGCACCAGGCCCGAACACTGAAGCTTTCTTT
CSAPGPNTEAFF
>TRBD1|NA|TRBV5-1|TRBJ1-1
TGCGCCAGCAGCTTGGGGACAGGGTGGGCCACTGAAGCTTTCTTT
CASSLGTGWATEAFF
>TRBD1|NA|TRBV19|TRBJ1-1
TGTGCCAGTAGTAGCAGGGGGAAGTGGAACACTGAAGCTTTCTTT
CASSSRGKWNTEAFF
>TRBD1|NA|TRBV2|TRBJ1-1
TGTGCCAGCAGGGGACAGGGTCCCACTGAAGCTTTCTTT
CASRGQGPTEAFF
>NA|NA|TRBV21-1|TRBJ1-2
TGTGCCAGCACCCCAGGGGGCTCTAACTATGGCTACACCTTC
CASTPGGSNYGYTF
>NA|NA|TRBV10-1|TRBJ2-5
TGCGCCTGCGGGGAGGGGGACCCCCAGTACTTC
CACGEGDPQYF
>TRBD2|NA|TRBV7-3|TRBJ2-1
TGTGCCAGCAGCTCAACGGGGGGCTCCTACAATGAGCAGTTCTTC
CASSSTGGSYNEQFF
>NA|NA|TRBV7-6|TRBJ2-1
TGTGCCAGCAGCCTGGAGGGGACCCTCTTCTACAATGAGCAGTTCTTC
CASSLEGTLFYNEQFF
>NA|NA|TRBV18|TRBJ2-1
TGTGCCAGCTCACCACCACGGGGTCAGAATGAGCAGTTCTTC
CASSPPRGQNEQFF
>TRBD1|NA|TRBV19|TRBJ1-2
TGTGCCAGTAGTATAGATCATTGGGGACAGGGAAGCTATGGCTACACCTTC
CASSIDHWGQGSYGYTF
>NA|NA|TRBV6-5|TRBJ1-4
TGTGCCAGCAGGAGTACAGGGTCTAATGAAAAACTGTTTTTT
CASRSTGSNEKLFF
>NA|NA|TRBV7-6|TRBJ1-2
TGTGCCAGCAGCCCGAGCTGGACAGACGACGAGGAAGACCCTGACTATGGCTACACCTTC
CASSPSWTDDEEDPDYGYTF
>NA|once|TRBV15|TRBJ1-2
TGTGCCACCAGCAGAGATAATCAATTACGGCAGGGCCTGAGCTATGGCTACACCTTC
CATSRDNQLRQGLSYGYTF
>TRBD1|NA|TRBV5-4|TRBJ1-2
TGTGCCAGCAGCCTCGGACAGGACTATGGCTACACCTTC
CASSLGQDYGYTF
>TRBD1|NA|TRBV5-3|TRBJ2-7
TGTGCCAGAAGCCTAGGGACAGGGAGCCGCGAGCAGTACTTC
CARSLGTGSREQYF
>NA|few|TRBV14|TRBJ2-1
TGTGCCAGCAGCCAAGATGGGGGGAATGAGCAGTTCTTC
CASSQDGGNEQFF
>NA|NA|TRBV2|TRBJ2-7
TGTGCCAGCAGTTCAACCCCCTCCCTCACTAGTTTCCGCGAGCAGTACTTC
CASSSTPSLTSFREQYF
>TRBD1|NA|TRBV4-3|TRBJ1-2
TGCGCCAGCAGCCGGACAGGGACGTTTCAGTATGGCTACACCTTC
CASSRTGTFQYGYTF
>NA|NA|TRBV28|TRBJ1-1
TGTGCCAGCAGTTTAGGGGGGAGCAACGGTGGTATTGGCACTGAAGCTTTCTTT
CASSLGGSNGGIGTEAFF
>TRBD2|NA|TRBV6-1|TRBJ2-3
TGTGCCAGCAGCCTAGCGGGGGAGACAGATACGCAGTATTTT
CASSLAGETDTQYF
>TRBD2|NA|TRBV5-6|TRBJ2-2
TGTGCCAGCAGCTTGTCAACTAGCGGGGAAAACACCGGGGAGCTGTTTTTT
CASSLSTSGENTGELFF
>NA|NA|TRBV7-8|TRBJ2-7
TGTGCCAGCAGTCCCGAGGGTAGTCCCTACGAGCAGTACTTC
CASSPEGSPYEQYF
>TRBD1|NA|TRBV28|TRBJ1-1
TGTGCCAGCATCGGGACAGGCCCCTCGAACACTGAAGCTTTCTTT
CASIGTGPSNTEAFF
>NA|NA|TRBV28|TRBJ2-1
TGTGCCAGCAGTTTCCGCGGCCTTTTTGTTCCCTACAATGAGCAGTTCTTC
CASSFRGLFVPYNEQFF
>NA|NA|TRBV27|TRBJ2-7
TGTGCCAGCAGACCCAGGGGCAGCTCCTACGAGCAGTACTTC
CASRPRGSSYEQYF
>NA|NA|TRBV4-1|TRBJ1-3
TGCGCCAGCAGCCCCCAATGGCAGGGAATCTCTGGAAACACCATATATTTT
CASSPQWQGISGNTIYF
>NA|NA|TRBV6-6|TRBJ2-7
TGTGCCAGCAGTTTCCTGGAGGCCTACGAGCAGTACTTC
CASSFLEAYEQYF
>NA|NA|TRBV19|TRBJ2-2
TGTGCCAGTAGTATAGAGGGGGCGAGCACCGGGGAGCTGTTTTTT
CASSIEGASTGELFF
>NA|NA|TRBV12-5|TRBJ1-1
TGTGCTAGTGGTTCGCCAATCAGGGGCCTTGACACTGAAGCTTTCTTT
CASGSPIRGLDTEAFF